This TCR beta chain was captured in a study of blood T cell repertoires in COVID-19. Study-wide context: Sources were T cells, B-cell-depleted T cells, or PBMCs; the material itself was cDNA or gDNA.

The CDR3 runs 14 residues. Germline trimming cut 4 bases from V and 5 bases from J; bases unmatched to any gene: 8. Germline V gene sequence: CDR1 SGHDT, CDR2 YYEEEE. The table came from immunoSEQ multiplex PCR; TCRdb's copy has only in-frame clones and leaves some out. The data contain 120,000 to 150,000 clones, 84% of them singletons. Adults between about 18 and 95 years of age took part from under 30 US areas. The sample taken for sequencing was PBMCs or T cells enriched from blood (not recorded which). The receptor was isolated from a man aged 35 to 55 with acute COVID-19. The rearrangement uses TRBV5-6 and TRBJ2-7, with 8 bases that match TRBD1. The CDR3 sequence: CASSTDRETHEQYF. For the CDR3, the DNA is TGTGCCAGCAGCACGGACAGGGAGACCCACGAGCAGTACTTC.